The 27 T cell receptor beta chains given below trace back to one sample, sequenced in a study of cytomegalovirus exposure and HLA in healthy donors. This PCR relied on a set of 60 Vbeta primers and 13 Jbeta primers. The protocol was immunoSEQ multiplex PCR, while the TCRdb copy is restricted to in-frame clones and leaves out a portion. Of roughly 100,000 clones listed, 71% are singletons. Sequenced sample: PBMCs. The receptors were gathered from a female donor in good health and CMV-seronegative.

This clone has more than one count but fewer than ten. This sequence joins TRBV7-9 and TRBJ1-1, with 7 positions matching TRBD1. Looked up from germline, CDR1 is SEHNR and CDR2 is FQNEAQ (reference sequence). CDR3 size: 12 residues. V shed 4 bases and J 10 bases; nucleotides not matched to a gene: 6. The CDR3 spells CASSSLDRAAFF. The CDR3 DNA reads TGTGCCAGCAGCTCCTTAGACAGGGCAGCTTTCTTT.

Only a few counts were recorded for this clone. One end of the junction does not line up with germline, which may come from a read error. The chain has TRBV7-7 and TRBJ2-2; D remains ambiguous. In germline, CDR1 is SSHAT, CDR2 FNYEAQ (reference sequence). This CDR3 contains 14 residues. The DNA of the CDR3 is TGTGCTAGCAGCTTAGTTGCTAGTCCTGGGGAGCTGTTTTTT. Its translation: CASSLVASPGELFF.

CDR3 in DNA: TGCGCCAGCAGCCAAGTAACGGGAGGCTACGAGCAGTACTTC. It yields the protein CASSQVTGGYEQYF. This chain links TRBV4-1 with TRBJ2-7; 7 bases agree with TRBD2. The V and J ends lost 1 base and 3 bases, in that order; junction bases with no gene match: 3. CDR1 MGHRA and CDR2 YSYEKL come from the germline V gene. This CDR3 has 14 amino acids.

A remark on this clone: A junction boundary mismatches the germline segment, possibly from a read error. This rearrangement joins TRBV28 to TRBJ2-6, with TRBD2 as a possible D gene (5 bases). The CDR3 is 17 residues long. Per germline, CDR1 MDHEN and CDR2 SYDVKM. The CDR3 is CASNLEGSNSGANVLTF. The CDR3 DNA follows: TGTGCCAGCAATTTAGAGGGATCGAACTCTGGGGCCAACGTCCTGACTTTC.

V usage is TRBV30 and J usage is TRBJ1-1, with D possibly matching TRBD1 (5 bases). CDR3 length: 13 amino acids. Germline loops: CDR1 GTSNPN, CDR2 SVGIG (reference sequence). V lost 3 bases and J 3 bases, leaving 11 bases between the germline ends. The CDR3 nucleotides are TGTGCCTGGAGCCTTTTCAGGGACACTGAAGCTTTCTTT. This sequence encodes CAWSLFRDTEAFF.

In DNA form, the CDR3 reads TGTGCCAGCAGCAATCGCCTACCAGCGGGAGGACCCTACGAGCAGTACTTC. This sequence encodes CASSNRLPAGGPYEQYF. This chain links TRBV7-6 with TRBJ2-7, with 9 bases aligning to TRBD2. The germline V gene has CDR1 SGHVS and CDR2 FNYEAQ. Unmatched junction bases numbered 13, after V lost 5 bases and J lost 2 bases. This CDR3 is 17 amino acids long.

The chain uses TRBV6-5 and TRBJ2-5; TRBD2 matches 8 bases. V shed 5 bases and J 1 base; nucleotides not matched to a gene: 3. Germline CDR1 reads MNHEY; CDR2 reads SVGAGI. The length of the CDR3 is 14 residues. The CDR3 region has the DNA TGTGCCAGCAGTCCCGCGGGGGGCCAAGAGACCCAGTACTTC. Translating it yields CASSPAGGQETQYF.

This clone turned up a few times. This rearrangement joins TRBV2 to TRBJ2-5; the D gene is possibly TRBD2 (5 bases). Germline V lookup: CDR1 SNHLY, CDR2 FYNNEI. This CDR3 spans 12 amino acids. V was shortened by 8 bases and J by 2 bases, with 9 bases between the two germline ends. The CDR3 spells CASSGNQETQYF. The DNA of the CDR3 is TGTGCCAGCTCGGGGAATCAAGAGACCCAGTACTTC.

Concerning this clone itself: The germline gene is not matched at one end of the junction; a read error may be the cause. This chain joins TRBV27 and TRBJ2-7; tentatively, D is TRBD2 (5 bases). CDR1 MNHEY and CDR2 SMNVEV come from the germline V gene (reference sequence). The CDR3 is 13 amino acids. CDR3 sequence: CASSFGVRCVVPW. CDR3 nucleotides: TGTGCCAGCAGTTTCGGGGTCCGATGTGTAGTTCCCTGG.

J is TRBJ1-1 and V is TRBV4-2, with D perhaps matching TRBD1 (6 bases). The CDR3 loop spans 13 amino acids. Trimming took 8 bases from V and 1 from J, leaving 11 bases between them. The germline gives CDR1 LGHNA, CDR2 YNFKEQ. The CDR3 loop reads CASQTGQNTEAFF. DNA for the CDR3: TGTGCCAGCCAGACAGGCCAGAACACTGAAGCTTTCTTT.

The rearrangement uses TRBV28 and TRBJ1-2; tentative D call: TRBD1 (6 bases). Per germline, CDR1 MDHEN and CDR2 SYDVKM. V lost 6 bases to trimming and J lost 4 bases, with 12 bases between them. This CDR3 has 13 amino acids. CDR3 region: CASSSGVPYGYTF. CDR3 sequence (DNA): TGTGCCAGCAGCTCAGGGGTTCCCTATGGCTACACCTTC.

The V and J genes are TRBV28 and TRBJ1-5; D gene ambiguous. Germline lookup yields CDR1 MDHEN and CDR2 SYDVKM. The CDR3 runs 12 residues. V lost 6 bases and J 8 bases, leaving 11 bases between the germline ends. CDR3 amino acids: CASRDGEEPQHF. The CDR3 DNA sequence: TGTGCCAGCAGGGACGGGGAAGAGCCCCAGCATTTT.

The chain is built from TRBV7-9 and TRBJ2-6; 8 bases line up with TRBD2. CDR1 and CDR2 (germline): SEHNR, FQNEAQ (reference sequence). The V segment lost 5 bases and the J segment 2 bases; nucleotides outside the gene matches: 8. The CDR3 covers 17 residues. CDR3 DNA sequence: TGTGCCAGCAGCCCTTCAACCGGGGGGGCTGGGGCCAACGTCCTGACTTTC. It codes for CASSPSTGGAGANVLTF.

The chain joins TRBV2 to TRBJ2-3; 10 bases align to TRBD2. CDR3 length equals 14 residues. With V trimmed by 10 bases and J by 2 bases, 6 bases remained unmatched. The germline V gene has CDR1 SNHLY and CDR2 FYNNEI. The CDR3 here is CAIRTSGNTDTQYF. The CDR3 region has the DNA TGTGCCATCAGGACTAGCGGAAACACAGATACGCAGTATTTT.

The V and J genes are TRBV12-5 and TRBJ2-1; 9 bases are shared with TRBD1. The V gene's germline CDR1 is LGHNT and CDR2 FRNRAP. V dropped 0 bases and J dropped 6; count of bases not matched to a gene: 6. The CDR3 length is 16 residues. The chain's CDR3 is CASGLVAGQGINEQFF. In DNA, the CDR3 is TGTGCTAGTGGTTTGGTTGCGGGACAGGGTATCAATGAGCAGTTCTTC.

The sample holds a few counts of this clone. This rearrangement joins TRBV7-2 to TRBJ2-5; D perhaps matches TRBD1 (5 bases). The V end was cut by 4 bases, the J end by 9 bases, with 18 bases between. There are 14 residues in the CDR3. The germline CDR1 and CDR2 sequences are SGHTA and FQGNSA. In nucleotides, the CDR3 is TGTGCCAGCAGCTCCCAAGGGGCCCGTCGGGCCCAGTACTTC. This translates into CASSSQGARRAQYF.

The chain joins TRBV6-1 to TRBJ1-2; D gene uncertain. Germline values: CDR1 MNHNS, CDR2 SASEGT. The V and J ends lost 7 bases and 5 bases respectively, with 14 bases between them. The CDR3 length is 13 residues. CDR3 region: CASKVRPQYGYTF. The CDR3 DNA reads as TGTGCCAGCAAAGTCAGGCCTCAGTATGGCTACACCTTC.

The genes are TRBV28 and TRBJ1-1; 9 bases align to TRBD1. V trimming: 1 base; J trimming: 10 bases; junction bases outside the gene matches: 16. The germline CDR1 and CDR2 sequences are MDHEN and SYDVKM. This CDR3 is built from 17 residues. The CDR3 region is CASSLSSRDRASLGAFF. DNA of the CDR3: TGTGCCAGCAGTTTATCCTCCCGGGACAGGGCCAGTCTCGGAGCTTTCTTT.

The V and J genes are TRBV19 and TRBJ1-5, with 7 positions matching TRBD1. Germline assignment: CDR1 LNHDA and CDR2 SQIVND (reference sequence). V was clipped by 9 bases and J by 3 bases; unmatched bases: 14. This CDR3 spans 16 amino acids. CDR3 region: CASRPQGGAANQPQHF. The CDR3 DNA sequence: TGTGCCAGCAGACCTCAGGGGGGTGCCGCCAATCAGCCCCAGCATTTT.

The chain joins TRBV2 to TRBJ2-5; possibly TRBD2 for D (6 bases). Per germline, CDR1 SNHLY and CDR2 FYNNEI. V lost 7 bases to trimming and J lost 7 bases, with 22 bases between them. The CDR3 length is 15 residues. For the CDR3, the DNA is TGTGCCAGCAATTCGAACGGACTACCAGTGGGGACCCAGTACTTC. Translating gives CASNSNGLPVGTQYF. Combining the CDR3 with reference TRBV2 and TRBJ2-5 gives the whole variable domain EPEVTQTPSHQVTQMGQEVILRCVPISNHLYFYWYRQILGQKVEFLVSFYNNEISEKSEIFDDQFSVERPDGSNFTLKIRSTKLEDSAMYFCASNSNGLPVGTQYFGPGTRLLVL.

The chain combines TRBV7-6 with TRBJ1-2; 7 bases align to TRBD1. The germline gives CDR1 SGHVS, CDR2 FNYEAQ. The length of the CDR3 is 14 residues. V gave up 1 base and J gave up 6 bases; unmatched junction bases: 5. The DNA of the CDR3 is TGTGCCAGCAGCTTAGAGGGGGACAGACATGGCTACACCTTC. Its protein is CASSLEGDRHGYTF.

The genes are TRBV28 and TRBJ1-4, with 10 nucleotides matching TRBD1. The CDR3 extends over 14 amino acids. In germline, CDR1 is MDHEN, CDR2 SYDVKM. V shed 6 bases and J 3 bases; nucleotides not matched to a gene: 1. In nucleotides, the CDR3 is TGTGCCAGCAGCGGACAGGGGGCTAATGAAAAACTGTTTTTT. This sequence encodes CASSGQGANEKLFF.

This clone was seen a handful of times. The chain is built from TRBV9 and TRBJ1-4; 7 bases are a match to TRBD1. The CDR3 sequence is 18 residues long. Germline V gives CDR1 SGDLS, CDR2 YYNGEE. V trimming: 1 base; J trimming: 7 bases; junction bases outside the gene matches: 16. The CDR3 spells CASSVNGGLGTATEKLFF. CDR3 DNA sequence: TGTGCCAGCAGCGTAAACGGAGGGTTGGGGACAGCTACTGAAAAACTGTTTTTT.

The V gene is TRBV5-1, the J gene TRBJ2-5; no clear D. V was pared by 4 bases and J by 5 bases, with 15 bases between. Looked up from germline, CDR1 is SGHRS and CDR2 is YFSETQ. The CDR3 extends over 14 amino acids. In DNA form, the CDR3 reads TGCGCCAGCAGCCCCAACGTAGCTCAGGAGACCCAGTACTTC. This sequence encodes CASSPNVAQETQYF.

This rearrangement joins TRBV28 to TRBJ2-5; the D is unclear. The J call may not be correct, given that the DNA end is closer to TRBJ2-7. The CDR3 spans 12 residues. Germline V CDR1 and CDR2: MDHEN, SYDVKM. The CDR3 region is CASSLARHEQYF. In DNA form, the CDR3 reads TGTGCCAGCAGTCTCGCTCGACACGAGCAGTACTTC.

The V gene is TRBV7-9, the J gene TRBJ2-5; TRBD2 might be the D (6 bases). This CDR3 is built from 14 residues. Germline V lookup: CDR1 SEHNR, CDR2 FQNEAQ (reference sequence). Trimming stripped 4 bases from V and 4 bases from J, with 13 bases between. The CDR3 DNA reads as TGTGCCAGCAGCTGGCCGGGACTCGGAGAGACCCAGTACTTC. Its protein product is CASSWPGLGETQYF.

CDR3 residues: CASSLAGGYEQYF. The CDR3 coding sequence is TGTGCCAGCAGCTTAGCTGGCGGGTACGAGCAGTACTTC. The chain is built from TRBV7-9 and TRBJ2-7; a weak D match, TRBD2 (5 bases). In germline, CDR1 is SEHNR, CDR2 FQNEAQ (reference sequence). V gave up 0 bases and J gave up 4 bases, with 7 bases separating them. The CDR3 has 13 residues.